The 17 T cell receptor beta chains below come from one sample, sequenced in a study of control samples from healthy donors and cancer patients. The assay was immunoSEQ multiplex PCR, and TCRdb's table has in-frame clones only and misses some. This table holds approximately 45,000 clones, around 90% found once. Material: PBMCs. Receptors were obtained from a woman between 40 and 55 years old with head and neck cancer.

The chain couples TRBV18 to TRBJ1-1; 7 bases line up with TRBD1. CDR1 and CDR2 from the germline V gene are KGHSH and LQKENI. The CDR3 is 15 amino acids. V lost 5 bases and J lost 11; bases outside the gene matches: 17. For the CDR3, the DNA is TGTGCCAGCTCATCTCGTGGACAGGTTCCCTTACGGGCTTTCTTT. Translated, it gives CASSSRGQVPLRAFF.

This clone was seen a single time. At one boundary the junction diverges from the germline segment, which might be a read error. This rearrangement joins TRBV11-2 to TRBJ1-6; the match to TRBD1 covers 8 bases. Germline V gene data show CDR1 as SGHAT and CDR2 as FQNNGV. CDR3 length: 15 amino acids. CDR3 residues: CVSSSRQGPDSPLHF. The CDR3 nucleotides read TGTGTCAGCAGCTCCAGACAGGGGCCCGATTCACCCCTCCACTTT.

The chain joins TRBV5-1 to TRBJ1-2; the D gene is possibly TRBD1 (5 bases). The CDR3 has 13 amino acids. Germline assignment: CDR1 SGHRS and CDR2 YFSETQ. V lost 3 bases and J 7 bases, leaving 13 bases between the germline ends. The CDR3 protein is CASSSTDVRGYTF. In nucleotides, the CDR3 is TGCGCCAGCAGCTCGACAGATGTCCGTGGCTACACCTTC. Complete variable domain (other parts from reference TRBV5-1 and TRBJ1-2): KAGVTQTPRYLIKTRGQQVTLSCSPISGHRSVSWYQQTPGQGLQFLFEYFSETQRNKGNFPGRFSGRQFSNSRSEMNVSTLELGDSALYLCASSSTDVRGYTFGSGTRLTVV.

This sequence joins TRBV3-1 (or the pseudogene TRBV3-2) and TRBJ2-3; no definite D call. In germline, CDR1 is LGHDT, CDR2 YNNKEL (reference sequence). V dropped 1 base and J dropped 2 bases, with 16 bases sitting between them. The CDR3 covers 17 residues. CDR3 loop: CASSQGLSEGYTDTQYF. In DNA, the CDR3 is TGTGCCAGCAGCCAAGGGTTATCTGAAGGATACACAGATACGCAGTATTTT.

The CDR3 coding sequence is TGTGCCACCCGAGGGGAAGAGACCCAGTACTTC. Translating it yields CATRGEETQYF. The chain employs TRBV10-3 and TRBJ2-5; D possibly uses TRBD1 or TRBD2 (5 bases each). This CDR3 has 11 residues. V dropped 10 bases and J dropped 3 bases, with 9 bases sitting between them. Per the germline V gene, CDR1 is ENHRY and CDR2 is SYGVKD.

The V and J genes are TRBV28 and TRBJ2-2, with D unclear. CDR1 is MDHEN and CDR2 is SYDVKM in the germline V gene. Trimming removed 7 bases from V and 9 bases from J, with 9 bases in between. CDR3 size: 11 residues. The CDR3 here is CASTIGWELFF. For the CDR3, the DNA is TGTGCCAGCACGATAGGGTGGGAGCTGTTTTTT. Full variable domain (missing parts from reference TRBV28 and TRBJ2-2): DVKVTQSSRYLVKRTGEKVFLECVQDMDHENMFWYRQDPGLGLRLIYFSYDVKMKEKGDIPEGYSVSREKKERFSLILESASTNQTSMYLCASTIGWELFFGEGSRLTVL.

The V call is TRBV16, the J call TRBJ1-1; 7 nucleotides agree with TRBD1. CDR1 and CDR2 (germline): KGHSY, FQNENV. This CDR3 is built from 18 residues. The J segment lost 5 bases and the V segment lost 2 bases, leaving 17 bases of the junction unmatched. In DNA form, the CDR3 reads TGTGCCAGCAGCCAACCGGGACAGAAGGGGTACCCGGGGACTGAAGCTTTCTTT. Amino acids: CASSQPGQKGYPGTEAFF. Drawing the rest from reference TRBV16 and TRBJ1-1, the complete variable domain is GEEVAQTPKHLVRGEGQKAKLYCAPIKGHSYVFWYQQVLKNEFKFLISFQNENVFDETGMPKERFSAKCLPNSPCSLEIQATKLEDSAVYFCASSQPGQKGYPGTEAFFGQGTRLTVV.

This clone has more than one count but fewer than ten. The rearrangement links TRBV20-1 to TRBJ1-2, with 7 nucleotides matching TRBD1. This CDR3 spans 13 amino acids. Per germline, CDR1 DFQATT and CDR2 SNEGSKA (reference sequence). V shed 3 bases, J shed 4 bases, and the junction held 5 bases outside the gene matches. The CDR3 loop is CSASRGQIYGYTF. In DNA, the CDR3 is TGCAGTGCTAGTAGGGGGCAGATCTATGGCTACACCTTC.

The chain uses TRBV15 and TRBJ1-5; unclear D gene. This CDR3 region has 14 residues. CDR1 is LNHNV and CDR2 is YYDKDF in the germline V gene (reference sequence). The V end lost 0 bases, the J end lost 7 bases, and 10 bases lay between the germline ends. The CDR3 reads CATSRDFLGQPQHF. The CDR3, as DNA: TGTGCCACCAGCAGAGATTTCCTTGGGCAGCCCCAGCATTTT. Together with reference TRBV15 and TRBJ1-5, the CDR3 gives the full variable domain: DAMVIQNPRYQVTQFGKPVTLSCSQTLNHNVMYWYQQKSSQAPKLLFHYYDKDFNNEADTPDNFQSRRPNTSFCFLDIRSPGLGDTAMYLCATSRDFLGQPQHFGDGTRLSIL.

The V and J genes are TRBV27 and TRBJ1-3; D is perhaps TRBD1 (5 bases). Trimming cost V 6 bases and J 1 base, with 10 bases left between them. CDR1 and CDR2 (germline): MNHEY, SMNVEV (reference sequence). The CDR3 extends over 14 amino acids. Here the CDR3 reads CASRAPGSGNTIYF. The CDR3 bases are TGTGCCAGCAGGGCCCCAGGGTCTGGAAACACCATATATTTT.

The chain uses TRBV5-8 and TRBJ2-7, with 12 bases fitting TRBD2. V dropped 3 bases and J dropped 7; count of bases not matched to a gene: 17. This CDR3 comprises 18 residues. Germline assignment: CDR1 SGHTS and CDR2 YDEGEE. The CDR3 nucleotides are TGTGCCAGCAGCTCCGGGACTAGCGGGTCCGACTTAAGGGATGAGCAGTACTTC. Translating it yields CASSSGTSGSDLRDEQYF.

This chain connects TRBV24-1 to TRBJ2-1, with 11 bases that match TRBD2. The CDR3 consists of 16 residues. Germline V gene lookup returns CDR1 KGHDR and CDR2 SFDVKD. V lost 4 bases, J lost 4 bases, and 5 bases stayed unmatched. The CDR3 loop reads CATSDSASGGYNEQFF. The CDR3 region has the DNA TGTGCCACCAGTGACTCGGCTAGCGGGGGGTACAATGAGCAGTTCTTC.

The V gene is TRBV6-5, the J gene TRBJ1-2; unclear D gene. CDR3 size: 15 residues. The V end was cut by 6 bases, the J end by 0 bases, with 14 bases between. Germline assignment: CDR1 MNHEY and CDR2 SVGAGI. The CDR3 bases are TGTGCCAGCAGACCTTCTTTTCCGGCTAACTATGGCTACACCTTC. Translated: CASRPSFPANYGYTF.

The chain combines TRBV27 with TRBJ2-1; 7 bases match TRBD2. The germline gives CDR1 MNHEY, CDR2 SMNVEV (reference sequence). This CDR3 comprises 16 residues. With 5 bases clipped from V and 3 bases from J, the junction kept 10 bases outside the gene matches. The CDR3 region has the DNA TGTGCCAGCAGTCCCAGACGGGAGGCCAACTACAATGAGCAGTTCTTC. This codes for CASSPRREANYNEQFF.

The chain joins TRBV18 to TRBJ2-5; no clear D gene. The CDR3 extends over 13 amino acids. Trimming removed 3 bases at V and 5 bases at J, with 10 bases between. Germline lookup yields CDR1 KGHSH and CDR2 LQKENI. The CDR3 DNA reads TGTGCCAGCTCACCGTCTAGTCATGAGACCCAGTACTTC. It codes for CASSPSSHETQYF.

This clone was picked up one time. This rearrangement joins TRBV5-5 to TRBJ2-7; no clear D gene. Trimming removed 4 bases at V and 3 bases at J, with 5 bases between. This CDR3 comprises 11 residues. Germline-derived CDR1 and CDR2 are SGHKS and YYEKEE (reference sequence). Written as DNA, the CDR3 is TGTGCCAGCAGCATAAACTACGAGCAGTACTTC. It is translated as CASSINYEQYF.

This clone was counted a single time. The chain joins TRBV6-4 to TRBJ2-2; 11 positions match TRBD2. Germline lookup yields CDR1 MRHNA and CDR2 SNTAGT. CDR3 size: 11 residues. The J segment lost 15 bases and the V segment lost 7 bases, leaving 4 bases of the junction unmatched. The CDR3 reads CASKVAGGLFF. The CDR3 DNA reads TGTGCCAGCAAGGTAGCGGGAGGGTTGTTTTTT.